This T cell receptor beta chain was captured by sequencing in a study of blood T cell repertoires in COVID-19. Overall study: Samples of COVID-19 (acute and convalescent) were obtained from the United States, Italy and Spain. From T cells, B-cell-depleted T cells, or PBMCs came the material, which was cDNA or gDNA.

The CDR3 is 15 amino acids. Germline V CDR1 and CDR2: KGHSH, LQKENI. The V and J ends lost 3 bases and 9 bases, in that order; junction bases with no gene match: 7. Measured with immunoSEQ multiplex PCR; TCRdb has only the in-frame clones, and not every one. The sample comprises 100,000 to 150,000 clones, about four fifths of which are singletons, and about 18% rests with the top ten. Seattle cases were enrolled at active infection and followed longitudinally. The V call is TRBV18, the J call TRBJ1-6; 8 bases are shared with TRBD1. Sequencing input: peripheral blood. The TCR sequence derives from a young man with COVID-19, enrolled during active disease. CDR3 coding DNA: TGTGCCAGCTCACCCCAGACAGGGGAGGGTTCACCCCTCCACTTT. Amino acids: CASSPQTGEGSPLHF.